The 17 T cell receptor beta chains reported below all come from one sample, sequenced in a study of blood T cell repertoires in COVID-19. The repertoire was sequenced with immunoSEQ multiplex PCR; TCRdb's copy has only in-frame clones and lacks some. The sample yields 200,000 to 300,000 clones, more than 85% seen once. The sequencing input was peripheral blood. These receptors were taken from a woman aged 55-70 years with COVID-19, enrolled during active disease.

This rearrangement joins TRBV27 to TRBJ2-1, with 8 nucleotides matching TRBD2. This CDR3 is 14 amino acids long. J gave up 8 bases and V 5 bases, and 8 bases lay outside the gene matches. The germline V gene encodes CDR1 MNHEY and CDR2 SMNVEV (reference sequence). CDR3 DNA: TGTGCCAGCAGTCGCCTAGCGGGTCCCGATGAGCAGTTCTTC. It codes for CASSRLAGPDEQFF.

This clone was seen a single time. The CDR3 region has the DNA TGTGCCAGCAGCTTAGATAAAGGGGGCGGGCGGCCCCAGCATTTT. This encodes CASSLDKGGGRPQHF. The gene calls are TRBV11-3 and TRBJ1-5; 7 bases line up with TRBD1. V shed 0 bases, J shed 9 bases, and the junction held 8 bases outside the gene matches. This CDR3 is built from 15 residues. Looked up from germline, CDR1 is SGHNT and CDR2 is YENEEA.

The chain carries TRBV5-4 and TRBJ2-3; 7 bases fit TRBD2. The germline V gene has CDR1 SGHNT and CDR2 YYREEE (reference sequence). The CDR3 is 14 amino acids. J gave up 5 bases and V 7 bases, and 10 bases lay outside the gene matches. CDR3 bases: TGTGCCAGCGCTCAAAGCGGGATTAGAGATACGCAGTATTTT. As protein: CASAQSGIRDTQYF.

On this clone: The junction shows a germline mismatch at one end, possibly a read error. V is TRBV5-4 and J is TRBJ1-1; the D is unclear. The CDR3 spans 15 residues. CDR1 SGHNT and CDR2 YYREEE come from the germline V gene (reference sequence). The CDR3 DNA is TGTGCCAGCACCTTGGGAGGGAGGATGAACACTGAAGCTTTCTTT. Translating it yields CASTLGGRMNTEAFF.

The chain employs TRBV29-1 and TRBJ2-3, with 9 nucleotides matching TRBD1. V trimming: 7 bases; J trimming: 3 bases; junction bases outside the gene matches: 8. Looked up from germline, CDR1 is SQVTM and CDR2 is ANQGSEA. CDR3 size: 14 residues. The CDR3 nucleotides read TGCAGCGCTACGACAGGGGGAAAAACAGATACGCAGTATTTT. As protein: CSATTGGKTDTQYF.

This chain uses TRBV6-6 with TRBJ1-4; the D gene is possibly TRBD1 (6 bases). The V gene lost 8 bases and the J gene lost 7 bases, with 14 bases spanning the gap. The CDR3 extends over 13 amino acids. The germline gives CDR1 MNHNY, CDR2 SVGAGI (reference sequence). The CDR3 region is CASGGGRGEKLFF. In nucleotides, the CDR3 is TGTGCCAGCGGGGGGGGCCGGGGTGAAAAACTGTTTTTT.

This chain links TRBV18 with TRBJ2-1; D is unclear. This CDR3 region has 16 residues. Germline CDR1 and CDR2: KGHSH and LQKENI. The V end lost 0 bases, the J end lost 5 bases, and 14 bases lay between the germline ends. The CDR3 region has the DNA TGTGCCAGCTCACCACCTGTAGCTAACCTTAACAATGAGCAGTTCTTC. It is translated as CASSPPVANLNNEQFF.

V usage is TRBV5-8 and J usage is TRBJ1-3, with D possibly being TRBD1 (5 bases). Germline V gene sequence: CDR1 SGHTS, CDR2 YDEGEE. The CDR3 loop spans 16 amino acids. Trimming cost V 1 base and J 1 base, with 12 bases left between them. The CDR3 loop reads CASSLSGRASGNTIYF. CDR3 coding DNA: TGTGCCAGCAGCTTGTCAGGGAGGGCTTCTGGAAACACCATATATTTT.

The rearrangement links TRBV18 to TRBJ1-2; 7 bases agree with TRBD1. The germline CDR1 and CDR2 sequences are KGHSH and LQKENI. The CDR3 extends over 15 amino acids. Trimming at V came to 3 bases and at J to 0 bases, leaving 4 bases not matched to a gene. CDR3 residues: CASSPGTASNYGYTF. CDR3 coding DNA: TGTGCCAGCTCACCTGGGACAGCCTCTAACTATGGCTACACCTTC.

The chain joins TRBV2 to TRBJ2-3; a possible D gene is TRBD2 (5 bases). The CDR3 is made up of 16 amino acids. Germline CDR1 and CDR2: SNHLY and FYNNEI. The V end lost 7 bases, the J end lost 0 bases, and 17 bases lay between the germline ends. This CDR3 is CASKRSGYTSTDTQYF. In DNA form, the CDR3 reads TGTGCCAGCAAGCGGTCCGGCTACACAAGCACAGATACGCAGTATTTT.

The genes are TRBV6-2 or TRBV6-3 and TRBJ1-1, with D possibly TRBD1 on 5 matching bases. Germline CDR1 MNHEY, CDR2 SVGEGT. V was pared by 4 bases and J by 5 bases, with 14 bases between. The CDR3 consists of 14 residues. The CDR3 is CASSSGLPRTEAFF. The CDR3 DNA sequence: TGTGCCAGCAGTTCGGGACTTCCCCGGACTGAAGCTTTCTTT.

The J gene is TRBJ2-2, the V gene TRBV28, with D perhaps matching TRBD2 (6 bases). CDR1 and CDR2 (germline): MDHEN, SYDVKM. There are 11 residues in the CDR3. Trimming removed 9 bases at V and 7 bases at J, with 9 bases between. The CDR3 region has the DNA TGTGCCAGTCTCGGGGGCGGGGAGCTGTTTTTT. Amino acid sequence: CASLGGGELFF. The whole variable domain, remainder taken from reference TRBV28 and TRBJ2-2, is DVKVTQSSRYLVKRTGEKVFLECVQDMDHENMFWYRQDPGLGLRLIYFSYDVKMKEKGDIPEGYSVSREKKERFSLILESASTNQTSMYLCASLGGGELFFGEGSRLTVL.

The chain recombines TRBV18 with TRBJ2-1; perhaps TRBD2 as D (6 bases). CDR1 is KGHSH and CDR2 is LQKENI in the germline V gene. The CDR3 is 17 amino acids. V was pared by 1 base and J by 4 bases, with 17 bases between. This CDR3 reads CASSPRGTLGGYNEQFF. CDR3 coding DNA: TGTGCCAGCTCACCACGCGGGACCCTAGGAGGGTACAATGAGCAGTTCTTC.

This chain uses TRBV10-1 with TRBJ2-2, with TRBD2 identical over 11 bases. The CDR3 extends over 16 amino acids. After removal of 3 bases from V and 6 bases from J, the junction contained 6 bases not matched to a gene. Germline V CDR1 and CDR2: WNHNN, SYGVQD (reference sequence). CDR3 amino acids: CASSDPRLAGPGELFF. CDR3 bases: TGCGCCAGCAGTGATCCCCGACTAGCGGGGCCCGGGGAGCTGTTTTTT.

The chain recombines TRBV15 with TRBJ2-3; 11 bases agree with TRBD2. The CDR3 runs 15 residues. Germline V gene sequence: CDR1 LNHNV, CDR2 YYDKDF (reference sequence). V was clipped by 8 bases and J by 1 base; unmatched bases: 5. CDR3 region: CATSALAGGTDTQYF. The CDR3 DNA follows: TGTGCCACCTCCGCACTAGCGGGGGGCACAGATACGCAGTATTTT.

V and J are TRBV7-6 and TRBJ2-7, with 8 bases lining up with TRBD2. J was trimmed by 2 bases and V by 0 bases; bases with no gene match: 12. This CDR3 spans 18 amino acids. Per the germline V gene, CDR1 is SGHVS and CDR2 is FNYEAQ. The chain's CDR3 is CASSLAEVAGSQAYEQYF. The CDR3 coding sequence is TGTGCCAGCAGCTTAGCGGAGGTAGCGGGATCGCAGGCCTACGAGCAGTACTTC.

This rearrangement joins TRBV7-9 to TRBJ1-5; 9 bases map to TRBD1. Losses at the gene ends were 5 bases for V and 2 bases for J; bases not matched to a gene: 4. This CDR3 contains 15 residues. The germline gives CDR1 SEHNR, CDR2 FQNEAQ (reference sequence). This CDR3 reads CASSPGQGGNQPQHF. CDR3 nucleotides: TGTGCCAGCAGCCCGGGACAGGGAGGCAATCAGCCCCAGCATTTT.